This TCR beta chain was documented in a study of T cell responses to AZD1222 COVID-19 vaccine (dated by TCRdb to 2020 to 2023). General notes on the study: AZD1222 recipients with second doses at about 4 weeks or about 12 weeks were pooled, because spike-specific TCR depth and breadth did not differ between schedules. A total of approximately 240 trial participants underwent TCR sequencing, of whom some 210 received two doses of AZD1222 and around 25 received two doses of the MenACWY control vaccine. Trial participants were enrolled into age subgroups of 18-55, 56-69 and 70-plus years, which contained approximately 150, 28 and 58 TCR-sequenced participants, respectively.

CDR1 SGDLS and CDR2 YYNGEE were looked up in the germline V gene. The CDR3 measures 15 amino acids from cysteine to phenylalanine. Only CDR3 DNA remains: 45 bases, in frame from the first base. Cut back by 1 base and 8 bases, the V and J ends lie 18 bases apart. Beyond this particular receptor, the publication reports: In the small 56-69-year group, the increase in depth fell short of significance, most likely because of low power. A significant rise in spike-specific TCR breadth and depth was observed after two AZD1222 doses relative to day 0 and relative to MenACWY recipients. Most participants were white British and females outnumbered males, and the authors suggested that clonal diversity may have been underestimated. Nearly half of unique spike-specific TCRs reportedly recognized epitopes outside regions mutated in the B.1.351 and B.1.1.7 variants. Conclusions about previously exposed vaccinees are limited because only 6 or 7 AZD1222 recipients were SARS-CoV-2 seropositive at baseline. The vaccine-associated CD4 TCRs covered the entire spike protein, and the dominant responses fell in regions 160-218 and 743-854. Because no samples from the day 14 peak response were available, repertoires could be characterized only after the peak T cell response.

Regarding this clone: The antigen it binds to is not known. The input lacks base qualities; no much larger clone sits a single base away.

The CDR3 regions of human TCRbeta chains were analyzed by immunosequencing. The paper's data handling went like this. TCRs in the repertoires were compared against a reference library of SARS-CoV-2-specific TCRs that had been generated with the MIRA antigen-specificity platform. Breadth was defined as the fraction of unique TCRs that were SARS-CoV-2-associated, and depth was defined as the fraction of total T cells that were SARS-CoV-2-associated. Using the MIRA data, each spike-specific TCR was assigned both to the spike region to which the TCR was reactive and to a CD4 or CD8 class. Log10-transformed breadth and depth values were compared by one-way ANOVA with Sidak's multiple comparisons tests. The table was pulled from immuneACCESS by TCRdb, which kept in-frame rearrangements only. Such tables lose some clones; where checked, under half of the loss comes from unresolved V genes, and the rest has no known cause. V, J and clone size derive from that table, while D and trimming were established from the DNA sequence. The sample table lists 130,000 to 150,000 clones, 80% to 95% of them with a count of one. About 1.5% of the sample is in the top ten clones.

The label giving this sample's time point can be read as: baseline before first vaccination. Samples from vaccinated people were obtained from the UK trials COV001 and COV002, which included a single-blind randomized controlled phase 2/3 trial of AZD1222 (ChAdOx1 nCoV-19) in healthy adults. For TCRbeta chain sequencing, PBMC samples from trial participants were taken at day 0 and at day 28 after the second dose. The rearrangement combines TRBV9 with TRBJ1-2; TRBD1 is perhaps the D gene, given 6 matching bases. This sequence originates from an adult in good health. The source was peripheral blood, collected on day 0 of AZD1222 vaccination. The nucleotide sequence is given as TGTGCCAGCAGCGTATCATCGCGGGGGGCGAGAGGCTACACCTTC. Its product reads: CASSVSSRGARGYTF.